This T cell receptor beta chain was retrieved from a study of CD8+CD57+ T cells in acquired aplastic anemia. The patients chosen for sequencing had shown expansion of CD8+CD57+ cells (detected by flow cytometry). The diagnosis in all patients was severe acquired aplastic anemia. The CDR3 is made up of 13 amino acids. Looked up from germline, CDR1 is DFQATT and CDR2 is SNEGSKA (reference sequence). Between the trimmed V and J ends, which lost 3 bases and 7 bases, there was a span of 13 bases. Genomic DNA, the template, was used for profiling of the TCR beta VDJ and CDR3. TCRdb reanalysed the reads using MiXCR and keeps one entry per CDR3 protein. This table holds around 290,000 distinct CDR3 sequences, around three fifths found once. This clonotype turned up a few times.

This rearrangement joins TRBV20-1 to TRBJ1-5; D is perhaps TRBD1 (5 bases). The sequence was collected from a human donor with aplastic anemia. The source material was sorted CD4+, CD8+, or CD8+CD57+ T cells (not recorded which) from PBMCs. The CDR3 bases are TGCAGTGCTAGGGGGCAGGGAGAACAGCCCCAGCATTTT. This gives the protein CSARGQGEQPQHF.